The present T cell receptor beta chain was sequenced within a study of cytomegalovirus exposure and HLA in healthy donors (dated by TCRdb to the late 2010s). Background for the entire study: In an earlier analysis of approximately 500 of the donors, 276 Gb of sequence data and 100 million or so unique TCR beta sequences from about 179 million T cells were reported. To predict cytomegalovirus infection status, the study combined high-throughput TCR immunosequencing, statistical association of individual TCRs with disease status, and machine learning. In addition to the first cohort of 650 to 800 subjects, a separate validation cohort of 120 different subjects was used. Rather than drawing on any new phenotypic data, the later analysis identified candidate immune exposures from TCR beta sequences and the way those sequences occurred across donors. Genome-wide SNP genotypes for about 65% of the 666 donors were used in a later genetic analysis, which treated that subset as a discovery cohort. The study used immunosequencing to profile the T cell repertoires of about 670 subjects and linked those repertoires to cytomegalovirus serostatus. Among some 410 genotyped donors of the cohort, an average of around 240,000 unique TCR beta nucleotide sequences were sequenced per donor, around 18% of them non-productive. Class I and class II HLA loci were covered by the typing at four-digit resolution. The study aimed to test whether cataloging public T cell receptors could reveal signatures of past pathogen exposure. Of the roughly 430 genotyped donors, over 70% fell in the genetic ancestry cluster associated with self-reported Caucasian donors. Typing coverage differed by locus: A, B, C, DRB1 and DQB1 were typed in roughly 629-630 donors, DQA1 in 500 to 550, DPA1 in 606, and DPB1 in just under 480. To decide whether each TCR beta V gene segment behaved as functional or pseudogenic, an earlier analysis of some 600 of the donors relied on high-throughput TCR beta sequencing. An early release covering roughly 640 HLA-typed donors comprised 250 to 350 gigabases of sequencing data and 85 million to 100 million unique TCR sequences. Several DR-DQ haplotypes were treated as single units for association and clustering because of strong linkage in the cohort. Alongside the repertoire data, information on donor age, sex, ethnicity and CMV serostatus was compiled. Every discovery cohort repertoire had been produced on one sequencing platform. A later analysis re-examined previously published TCR beta repertoires from 610 or so donors and added high-resolution HLA genotyping to investigate patterns of TCR occurrence.

The cohort consisted of some 670 healthy bone marrow donors. At the time of sampling, all cohort members were nominally healthy, though unrecorded immune exposures were likely present. The donor was CMV seropositive and belonged to the group of 250 to 300 seropositive cohort members. Every donor gave a peripheral blood sample, and the peripheral blood mononuclear cells from that sample were used for TCR beta sequencing. Genomic DNA was extracted from the blood cell samples with the Qiagen DNeasy Blood Extraction Kit. Study-wide findings and limitations: It was suggested by the authors that the approach could potentially be generalized to other disease states and immunological phenotypes. A further reported finding was that TCR beta sequences accurately predicted the HLA-A and HLA-B alleles for most subjects in the first cohort. Broadly in line with IMGT annotations, most TCR beta V segments showed up in productive rearrangements about 87% or about 30% of the time in an earlier analysis of several hundred of the donors. In a later analysis, several top co-occurrence clusters were reported to appear linked to parvovirus B19, influenza, CMV and Epstein-Barr virus. Most TCR sequences were seen in very few donors, while some public TCRs were found in many individuals. In a later analysis, most CMV-associated TCR beta chains were found to appear HLA-restricted, with HLA associations seemingly driven largely by CMV exposure. The classifier was reported to diagnose cytomegalovirus status with high specificity and sensitivity in both the original cohort and the validation cohort. Sequencing depth was assumed to be roughly uniform across donors in the presence/absence analyses, though that assumption may not hold. In a later genetic analysis, fewer N-insertions in productive TCRs were reported among donors in an Asian-associated ancestry cluster than the roughly 700-donor mean. Assigning TCR associations to individual alleles was difficult when HLA alleles, especially DR and DQ, strongly co-occurred. A later genetic analysis associated a missense DCLRE1C variant with V-gene and J-gene trimming of TCR beta chains, and an independent cohort replicated the association. HLA typing was unavailable for some donors at each locus, so association tests used only the typed subset. The only immune exposure information available for the cohort was CMV serostatus. A total of fewer than 200 TCR beta chains were listed by the study as associated with cytomegalovirus. The sequencing pipeline was judged likely to have produced a cluster of highly shared sequence variants as a technical artifact. The cohort was sequenced for TCR beta chains only, and without alpha or paired-chain data the features that could be detected were limited. Correlated functional status among segregating V segments might be attributable to linkage disequilibrium, but an unknown experimental factor could not be ruled out. A later analysis associated about 17,000 TCR beta sequences with specific HLA alleles at a false discovery rate of 0.05. A later analysis found that TCR association rates varied across HLA loci, with DRB1 alleles showing the most associated TCRs and HLA-C alleles the fewest. In a later analysis, HLA-associated TCR beta chains were found to be more clonally expanded and to have lower generation probabilities than equally common non-associated chains. Because counts were too low, around 17 rarely observed V segments, including chromosome 9 orphons, were left out of the earlier analysis of about 620 of the donors. In vitro tests confirmed that a few of the cytomegalovirus-associated TCR beta chains recognize cytomegalovirus antigens.

This clone came up once. What this receptor recognizes is not known. Per-base qualities were not stored, and no clone one base away is much larger. Library prep was done by the immunoSEQ multiplex PCR assay. For the multiplex PCR, a mixture combining 60 forward primers for TCR Vbeta segments and 13 reverse primers for TCR Jbeta segments was used. Amplification of the CDR3 region of rearranged TCR beta genes was performed with a multiplex PCR assay on genomic DNA. The amplified TCR beta libraries were sequenced on the Illumina HiSeq System as 87-base-pair reads. As for how the authors treated the data: A later analysis tallied around 87 million unique TCR beta chains across the 700 or so repertoires, and approximately 12 million of those chains were shared by two or more donors. Raw reads were error-corrected and collapsed into unique sequences with a nearest-neighbor algorithm that merged closely related sequences to remove PCR and sequencing errors. V, D and J gene segments were assigned by aligning CDR3 sequences to IMGT reference sequences. Each retained sequence needed at least a six-nucleotide match to both a V gene segment and a J gene segment. Rearrangements were classified as productive when the CDR3 lacked stop codons and remained in frame with V and J, and all other rearrangements were classified as non-productive. Following IMGT convention, CDR3 was defined as the stretch from the second conserved V-encoded cysteine up to the conserved J-encoded phenylalanine. The earlier analysis of about 590 of the donors excluded sequences that lacked an unambiguous match to a single V gene segment. In an earlier analysis of 450 to 750 of the donors, a V segment was called functional when productive rearrangements were above 56.7%, and segregating when the standard deviation between donors exceeded 5%. To diagnose cytomegalovirus status from the catalog of TCR beta chain sequences, a statistical classification framework was built. In a later analysis, TCR nucleotide sequences were compared against IMGT/GENE-DB human TR gene sequences so that V and J genes could be assigned. Using the TCRdist pipeline, a later analysis assigned CDR3 sequences along with most-parsimonious VDJ recombination scenarios. In a later analysis, each TCR beta chain was defined by its CDR3 amino acid sequence together with its V-gene family, and reads lacking a unique V-gene family were excluded. As a way to deal with suspected cross-contamination and a sequencing artifact, a later analysis dropped approximately 570 nucleotide sequences that were highly shared and had low generation probability. In a later analysis, a clonal expansion index for each public chain was calculated from normalized within-repertoire ranks of inferred template counts. A later analysis computed generation probabilities with a VDJ recombination model fitted to out-of-frame rearrangements, and checked the results against IGoR. Hypergeometric tests were used in a later analysis to score TCR-TCR, TCR-HLA and TCR-CMV co-occurrence, with a repertoire-size bias correction applied to the TCR pairs. False discovery rates were estimated in a later analysis by permuting HLA or CMV assignments 20 times. In a later analysis, co-occurring TCRs were grouped using DBSCAN, with TCRdist sequence similarity added in when clustering inside HLA-allele-positive subsets. For co-occurrence clustering, repertoires with fewer than 30,000 or more than 120,000 public chains were excluded, along with 5 or 6 repertoires with anomalous nucleotide sharing. As stored in TCRdb, this immuneACCESS dataset retains in-frame rearrangements with V and J assigned. A fraction of the clones does not appear; measured against another copy, unresolved V genes explain less than half of the discrepancy, and the remainder lacks a known reason. From that table come the V and J calls and clone size; the DNA was used to work out D and trimming. The sample table records 100,000 to 150,000 clones; 75% to 85% of these occur just once. The top ten clonotypes cover almost 6% of the sample.

The clonotype comes from a woman in her forties in good health and CMV-seropositive. What was sequenced was PBMCs.

The CDR3 region: CASSEGDWQETQYF. The DNA reads as follows: TGTGCCAGCAGTGAAGGGGACTGGCAAGAGACCCAGTACTTC. The chain links TRBV6-1 with TRBJ2-5; a weak D assignment points to TRBD2 (6 bases agree). V and J lose 1 base and 2 bases, and a span of 8 bases separates them. CDR1 and CDR2, looked up from the germline V gene, are MNHNS and SASEGT. The CDR3 contains 14 residues, cysteine and phenylalanine counted. Left in the record is the CDR3 DNA by itself, 42 bases read in frame from the first base.